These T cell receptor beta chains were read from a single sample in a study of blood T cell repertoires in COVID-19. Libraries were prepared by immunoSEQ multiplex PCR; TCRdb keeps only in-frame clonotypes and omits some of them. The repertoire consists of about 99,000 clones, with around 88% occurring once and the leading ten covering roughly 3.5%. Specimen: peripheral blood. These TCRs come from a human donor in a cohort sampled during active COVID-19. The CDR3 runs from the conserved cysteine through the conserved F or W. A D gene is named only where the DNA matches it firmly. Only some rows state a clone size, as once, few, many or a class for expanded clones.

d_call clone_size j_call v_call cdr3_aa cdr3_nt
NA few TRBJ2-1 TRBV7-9 CASSLAGRRVGNEQFF TGTGCCAGCAGCTTAGCGGGCAGGCGGGTAGGGAATGAGCAGTTCTTC
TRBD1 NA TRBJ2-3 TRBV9 CASSAYRGGTDTQYF TGTGCCAGCAGCGCTTACAGGGGAGGCACAGATACGCAGTATTTT
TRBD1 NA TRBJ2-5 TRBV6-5 CASWDRGRGQETQYF TGTGCCAGCTGGGACAGGGGGCGTGGGCAAGAGACCCAGTACTTC
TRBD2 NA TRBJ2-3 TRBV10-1 CASSESRGGAGDTQYF TGCGCCAGCAGTGAGTCCCGCGGGGGGGCAGGAGATACGCAGTATTTT
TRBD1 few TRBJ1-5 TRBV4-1 CASSQGQGSQPQHF TGCGCCAGCAGCCAAGGACAGGGAAGTCAGCCCCAGCATTTT
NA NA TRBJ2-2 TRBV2 CASSEEGLRTNTGELFF TGTGCCAGCAGTGAAGAGGGGTTGCGAACGAACACCGGGGAGCTGTTTTTT
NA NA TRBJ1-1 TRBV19 CASIRGLTEAFF TGTGCCAGTATTCGGGGTTTGACTGAAGCTTTCTTT
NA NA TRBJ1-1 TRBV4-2 CASSQEGRVLEAFF TGTGCCAGCAGCCAAGAGGGGAGGGTGCTTGAAGCTTTCTTT
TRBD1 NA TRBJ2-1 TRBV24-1 CATSDSRQGAPYNEQFF TGTGCCACCAGTGATTCTAGACAGGGAGCTCCCTACAATGAGCAGTTCTTC
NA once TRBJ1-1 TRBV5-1 CASSLGTAAPKIF TGCGCCAGCAGCTTGGGGACAGCCGCCCCTAAAATCTTT
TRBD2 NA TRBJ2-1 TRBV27 CASSKRSSGYNEQFF TGTGCCAGCAGTAAGAGGTCTAGCGGGTACAATGAGCAGTTCTTC